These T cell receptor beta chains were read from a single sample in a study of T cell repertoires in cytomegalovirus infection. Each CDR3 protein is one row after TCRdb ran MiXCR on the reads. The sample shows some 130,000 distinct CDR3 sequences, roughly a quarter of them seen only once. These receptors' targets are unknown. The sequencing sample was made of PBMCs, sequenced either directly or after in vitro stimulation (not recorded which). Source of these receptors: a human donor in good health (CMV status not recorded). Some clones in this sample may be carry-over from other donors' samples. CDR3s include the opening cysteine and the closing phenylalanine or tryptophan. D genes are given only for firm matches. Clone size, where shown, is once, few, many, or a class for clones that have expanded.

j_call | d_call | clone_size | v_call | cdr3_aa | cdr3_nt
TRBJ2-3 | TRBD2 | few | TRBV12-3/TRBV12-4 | CASSRGGRGADTQYF | TGTGCCAGCAGTCGCGGCGGGAGAGGTGCAGATACGCAGTATTTT
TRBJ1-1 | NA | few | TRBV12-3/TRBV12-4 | CASSRQLGNTEAFF | TGTGCCAGCAGTCGACAGTTAGGGAACACTGAAGCTTTCTTT
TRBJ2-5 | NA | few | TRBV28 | CASISSRGNQETQYF | TGTGCCAGCATCTCATCCCGGGGGAACCAAGAGACCCAGTACTTC
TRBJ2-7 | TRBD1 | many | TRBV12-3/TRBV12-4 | CASSLGTGAHEQYF | TGTGCCAGCAGTTTAGGGACAGGGGCCCACGAGCAGTACTTC
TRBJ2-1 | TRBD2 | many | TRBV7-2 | CASSLTGGSNYNEQFF | TGTGCCAGCAGCCTGACTGGCGGGAGTAACTACAATGAGCAGTTCTTC
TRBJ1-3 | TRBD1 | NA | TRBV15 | CATSRDTGAGNTIYF | TGTGCCACCAGCAGAGATACAGGGGCTGGAAACACCATATATTTT
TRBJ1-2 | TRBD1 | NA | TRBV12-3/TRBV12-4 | CASSPGTGHLGYTF | TGTGCCAGCAGCCCCGGGACAGGCCATCTAGGCTACACCTTC
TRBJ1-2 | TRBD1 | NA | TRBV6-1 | CASSEPGQGYGYTF | TGTGCCAGCAGTGAACCGGGACAGGGATATGGCTACACCTTC
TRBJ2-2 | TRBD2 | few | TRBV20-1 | CSARFSSGRAGELFF | TGCAGTGCTAGATTTTCCAGCGGGAGGGCCGGGGAGCTGTTTTTT
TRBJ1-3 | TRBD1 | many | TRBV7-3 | CASSPGQGQGPSGNTIYF | TGTGCCAGCAGCCCCGGACAGGGCCAGGGCCCCTCTGGAAACACCATATATTTT
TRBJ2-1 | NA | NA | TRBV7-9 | CASSPRPRDEQFF | TGTGCCAGCAGCCCACGCCCTCGCGATGAGCAGTTCTTC
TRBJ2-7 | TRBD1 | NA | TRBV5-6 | CASSFGTGGYEQYF | TGTGCCAGCAGCTTTGGGACAGGGGGGTACGAGCAGTACTTC
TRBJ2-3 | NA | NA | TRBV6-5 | CASGSSDTQYF | TGTGCCAGCGGGAGCTCAGATACGCAGTATTTT
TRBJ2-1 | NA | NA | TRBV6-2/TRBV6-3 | CASRDPGSYNEQFF | TGTGCCAGCAGGGATCCGGGCTCCTACAATGAGCAGTTCTTC
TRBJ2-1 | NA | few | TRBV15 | CATSRDGQIYNEQFF | TGTGCCACCAGCAGGGACGGACAAATCTACAATGAGCAGTTCTTC
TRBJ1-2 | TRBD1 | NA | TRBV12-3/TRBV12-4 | CASSKGDRGDGYTF | TGTGCCAGCAGCAAGGGAGACAGGGGCGATGGCTACACCTTC
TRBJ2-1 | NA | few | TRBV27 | CASSLGQGAGNEQFF | TGTGCCAGCAGTTTGGGACAAGGAGCAGGCAATGAGCAGTTCTTC
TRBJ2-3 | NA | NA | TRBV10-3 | CAIRAARGSTDTQYF | TGTGCCATCAGGGCCGCGCGGGGTAGCACAGATACGCAGTATTTT
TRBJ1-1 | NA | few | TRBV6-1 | CASSAGRDLNTEAFF | TGTGCCAGCAGTGCTGGTAGGGATTTGAACACTGAAGCTTTCTTT
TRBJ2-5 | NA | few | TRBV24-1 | CATSDPGTAETQYF | TGTGCCACCAGTGATCCGGGGACTGCGGAGACCCAGTACTTC
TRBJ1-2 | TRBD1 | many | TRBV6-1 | CASSLQTGAGSYGYTF | TGTGCCAGCAGCCTACAGACAGGGGCTGGCTCCTATGGCTACACCTTC
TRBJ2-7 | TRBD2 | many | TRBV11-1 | CASSLGPGRSGTSGSRFYEQYF | TGTGCCAGCAGCTTAGGGCCAGGTCGTAGCGGGACTAGCGGGAGCCGATTCTACGAGCAGTACTTC
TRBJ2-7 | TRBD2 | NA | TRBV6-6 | CASSPSGTTYEQYF | TGTGCCAGCAGCCCGAGCGGGACCACCTACGAGCAGTACTTC
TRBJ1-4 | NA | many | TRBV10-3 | CASRHSVTATNEKLFF | TGTGCCAGCCGACACAGCGTTACCGCAACTAATGAAAAACTGTTTTTT
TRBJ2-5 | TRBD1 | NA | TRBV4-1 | CASSQEIGQALETQYF | TGCGCCAGCAGCCAAGAAATAGGACAGGCGTTGGAGACCCAGTACTTC
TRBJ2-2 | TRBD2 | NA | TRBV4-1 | CASSQGERLAGNTGELFF | TGCGCCAGCAGCCAAGGAGAAAGACTAGCGGGGAACACCGGGGAGCTGTTTTTT
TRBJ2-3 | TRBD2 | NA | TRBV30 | CARSILAGRGDTQYF | TGTGCCCGATCTATACTAGCGGGGAGAGGGGATACGCAGTATTTT
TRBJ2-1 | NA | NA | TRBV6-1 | CASPRLDRNNEQFF | TGTGCCAGCCCTAGACTAGACCGAAACAATGAGCAGTTCTTC
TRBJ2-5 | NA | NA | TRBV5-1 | CASSGSSGQETQYF | TGCGCCAGCAGCGGGTCCAGCGGTCAAGAGACCCAGTACTTC
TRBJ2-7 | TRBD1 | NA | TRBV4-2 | CASSPRWTGADEQYF | TGTGCCAGCAGCCCCCGCTGGACAGGGGCGGACGAGCAGTACTTC
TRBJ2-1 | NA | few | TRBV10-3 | CAISDRGVNEQFF | TGTGCCATCAGTGACAGGGGGGTCAATGAGCAGTTCTTC
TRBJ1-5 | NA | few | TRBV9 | CASSSGQRYSNQPQHF | TGTGCCAGCAGCTCCGGACAGAGGTATAGCAATCAGCCCCAGCATTTT
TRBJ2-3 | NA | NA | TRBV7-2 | CASSLGSTPADTQYF | TGTGCCAGCAGCTTAGGCAGTACCCCCGCAGATACGCAGTATTTT
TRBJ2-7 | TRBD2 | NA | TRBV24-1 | CATSALSGGRIPIYEQYF | TGTGCCACCAGTGCCCTGAGTGGCGGGAGAATCCCTATTTACGAGCAGTACTTC
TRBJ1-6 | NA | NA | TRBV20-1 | CSARTGNSPLHF | TGCAGTGCTAGGACGGGGAATTCACCCCTCCACTTT
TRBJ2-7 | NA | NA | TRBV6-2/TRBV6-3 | CASRKRDNTYEQYF | TGTGCCAGCAGGAAACGGGACAACACCTACGAGCAGTACTTC
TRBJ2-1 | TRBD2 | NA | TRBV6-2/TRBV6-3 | CASSYSLAAGEQFF | TGTGCCAGCAGTTACTCACTAGCGGCTGGAGAGCAGTTCTTC
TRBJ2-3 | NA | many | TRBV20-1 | CSARRIGTTDTQYF | TGCAGTGCTAGACGGATAGGGACCACAGATACGCAGTATTTT
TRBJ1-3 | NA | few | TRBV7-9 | CASSQMTARNSGNTIYF | TGTGCCAGCAGCCAGATGACCGCACGGAACTCTGGAAACACCATATATTTT
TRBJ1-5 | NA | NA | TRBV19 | CASSKLSNQPQHF | TGTGCCAGTAGTAAGTTGAGCAATCAGCCCCAGCATTTT
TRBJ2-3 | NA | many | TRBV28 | CASSLVANTQYF | TGTGCCAGCAGTTTGGTGGCGAATACGCAGTATTTT